The 14 T cell receptor beta chains listed next were all sequenced from one sample in a study of CD8+CD57+ T cells in acquired aplastic anemia. Previously, flow cytometry had revealed CD8+CD57+ cell expansion in the patients chosen for sequencing. The template used for profiling TCR beta VDJ and CDR3 was genomic DNA. TCRdb passed the reads through MiXCR, listing each CDR3 protein once. This table holds under 350,000 distinct CDR3 sequences, approximately 58% found once. What was sequenced was sorted CD4+, CD8+, or CD8+CD57+ T cells (not recorded which) from PBMCs. These receptors came from a human donor with aplastic anemia.

The V and J genes are TRBV25-1 and TRBJ2-7; D unclear. The germline V gene encodes CDR1 MGHDK and CDR2 SYGVNS. The CDR3 runs to 14 residues. Trimming removed 1 base from V and 5 bases from J, with 12 bases in between. CDR3 bases: TGTGCCAGCAGTGAATTTGGGTCACTCAACGAGCAGTACTTC. The encoded protein is CASSEFGSLNEQYF.

This clonotype has a handful of counts. The J gene is TRBJ1-2, the V gene TRBV25-1; 8 positions match TRBD1. Germline-derived CDR1 and CDR2 are MGHDK and SYGVNS. J was trimmed by 8 bases and V by 2 bases; bases with no gene match: 7. The CDR3 is 14 amino acids. The CDR3 DNA reads TGTGCCAGCAGTGAACAGGACAGGGTGGGGGGCTACACCTTC. Protein product: CASSEQDRVGGYTF.

This chain connects TRBV19 to TRBJ1-5, with TRBD1 identical over 7 bases. V trimming: 5 bases; J trimming: 3 bases; junction bases outside the gene matches: 7. The CDR3 is made up of 15 amino acids. From germline, CDR1 is LNHDA and CDR2 SQIVND (reference sequence). CDR3 nucleotides: TGTGCCAGTAGTTTGACAGGGATTAACAATCAGCCCCAGCATTTT. Translated: CASSLTGINNQPQHF.

With respect to this clonotype: One end of the junction does not line up with germline, which may come from a read error. This chain connects TRBV7-9 to TRBJ2-1, with D perhaps matching TRBD1 (6 bases). Germline CDR1 is SEHNR and CDR2 is FQNEAQ (reference sequence). CDR3 length: 14 residues. The CDR3 DNA reads TGCGCCAGCAGCCTCCCGGACAGTTACAATGAGCAGTTCTTC. Protein sequence: CASSLPDSYNEQFF.

The chain links TRBV20-1 to TRBJ2-7; D is unclear. Trimming cost V 6 bases and J 0 bases, with 9 bases left between them. The CDR3 totals 12 residues. CDR1 and CDR2 from the germline V gene are DFQATT and SNEGSKA (reference sequence). In nucleotides, the CDR3 is TGCAGTGCCACCCCTACCTCCTACGAGCAGTACTTC. Amino acids: CSATPTSYEQYF.

Many counts were recorded for this clonotype. The V call is TRBV12-3 or TRBV12-4, the J call TRBJ1-5; D is perhaps TRBD1 (5 bases). V gave up 3 bases and J gave up 3 bases, with 9 bases separating them. This CDR3 contains 14 residues. CDR3 in amino acids: CASSLRGSNQPQHF. CDR3 nucleotides: TGTGCCAGCAGTTTGCGGGGGTCCAATCAGCCCCAGCATTTT.

Ten or more counts support this clonotype. This sequence joins TRBV6-5 and TRBJ1-5; D gene uncertain. The CDR3 extends over 14 amino acids. The V end was cut by 2 bases, the J end by 6 bases, with 11 bases between. Germline lookup yields CDR1 MNHEY and CDR2 SVGAGI. CDR3 bases: TGTGCCAGCAGTTACCCGGGAGAGGCTCAGCCCCAGCATTTT. This encodes CASSYPGEAQPQHF.

The chain couples TRBV2 to TRBJ2-3; 12 bases are shared with TRBD2. With V trimmed by 6 bases and J by 2 bases, 3 bases remained unmatched. The CDR3 spans 15 residues. In germline, CDR1 is SNHLY, CDR2 FYNNEI. CDR3 coding DNA: TGTGCCAGCAGCCCTAGCGGGAGGGACACAGATACGCAGTATTTT. The encoded protein is CASSPSGRDTDTQYF.

The V call is TRBV29-1, the J call TRBJ2-3, with unresolved D. Trimming pared 5 bases from V and 1 base from J, leaving 34 bases between. The CDR3 sequence is 21 residues long. CDR1 and CDR2 (germline): SQVTM, ANQGSEA. CDR3 DNA sequence: TGCAGCGTTCACCCAGTACTTACAATGAGCAGTGAAGGGTGGCGCACAGATACGCAGTATTTT. Its translation: CSVHPVLTMSSEGWRTDTQYF.

The rearrangement links TRBV10-3 to TRBJ1-2; D uncertain. This CDR3 has 14 amino acids. Germline V CDR1 and CDR2: ENHRY, SYGVKD. Between the trimmed V and J ends, which lost 6 bases and 3 bases, there was a span of 14 bases. CDR3 DNA: TGTGCCATCAGACCAGGACTCGCCGACTATGGCTACACCTTC. Translating it yields CAIRPGLADYGYTF.

V gene TRBV24-1 combines with J gene TRBJ1-5, with TRBD1 as a possible D gene (5 bases). This CDR3 contains 15 residues. Trimming removed 9 bases from V and 5 bases from J, with 19 bases in between. The germline V gene has CDR1 KGHDR and CDR2 SFDVKD. DNA of the CDR3: TGTGCCACCGCGGGGGGAGGAACCTGGGATCAGCCCCAGCATTTT. Protein product: CATAGGGTWDQPQHF.

This chain links TRBV20-1 with TRBJ1-2; 8 bases fit TRBD1. The V segment lost 6 bases and the J segment 3 bases; nucleotides outside the gene matches: 6. In germline, CDR1 is DFQATT, CDR2 SNEGSKA (reference sequence). The CDR3 spans 13 residues. In nucleotides, the CDR3 is TGCAGTGCAGCAGGGGGCTTTTACTATGGCTACACCTTC. Amino acid sequence: CSAAGGFYYGYTF.

This clonotype was counted ten times or more. One end of the junction varies from germline; a read error may be responsible. The chain combines TRBV11-2 with TRBJ1-1, with TRBD1 as a possible D gene (6 bases). This CDR3 contains 14 residues. The V gene's germline CDR1 is SGHAT and CDR2 FQNNGV. The CDR3 region is CASSLDRFRGRGDF. In DNA, the CDR3 is TGTGCCAGCAGCTTAGACCGATTCAGGGGCCGTGGGGACTTT.

Ten or more counts support this clonotype. The V call is TRBV20-1, the J call TRBJ2-7, with D tentatively TRBD2 (6 bases). The V gene's germline CDR1 is DFQATT and CDR2 SNEGSKA (reference sequence). The CDR3 runs to 14 residues. V was shortened by 0 bases and J by 3 bases, with 12 bases between the two germline ends. DNA of the CDR3: TGCAGTGCTAGAGATGTGGGGGGTGACTACGAGCAGTACTTC. Amino acid sequence: CSARDVGGDYEQYF.